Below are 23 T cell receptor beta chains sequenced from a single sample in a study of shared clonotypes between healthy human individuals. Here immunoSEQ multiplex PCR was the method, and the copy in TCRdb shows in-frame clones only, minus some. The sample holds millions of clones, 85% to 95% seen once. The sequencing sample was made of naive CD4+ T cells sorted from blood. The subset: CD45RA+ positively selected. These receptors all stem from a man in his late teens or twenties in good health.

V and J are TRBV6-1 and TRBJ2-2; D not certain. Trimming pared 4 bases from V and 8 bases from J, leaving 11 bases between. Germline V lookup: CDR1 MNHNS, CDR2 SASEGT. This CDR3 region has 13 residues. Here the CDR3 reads CASSAPLMGELFF. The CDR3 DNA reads TGTGCCAGCAGTGCCCCCCTGATGGGGGAGCTGTTTTTT.

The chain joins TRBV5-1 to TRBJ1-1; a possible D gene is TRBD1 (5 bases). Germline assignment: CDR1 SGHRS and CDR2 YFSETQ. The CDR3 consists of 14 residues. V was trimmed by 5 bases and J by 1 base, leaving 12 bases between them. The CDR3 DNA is TGCGCCAGCAGTTTAGGGGCTCAGAACACTGAAGCTTTCTTT. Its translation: CASSLGAQNTEAFF. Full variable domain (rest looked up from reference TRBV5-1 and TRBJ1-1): KAGVTQTPRYLIKTRGQQVTLSCSPISGHRSVSWYQQTPGQGLQFLFEYFSETQRNKGNFPGRFSGRQFSNSRSEMNVSTLELGDSALYLCASSLGAQNTEAFFGQGTRLTVV.

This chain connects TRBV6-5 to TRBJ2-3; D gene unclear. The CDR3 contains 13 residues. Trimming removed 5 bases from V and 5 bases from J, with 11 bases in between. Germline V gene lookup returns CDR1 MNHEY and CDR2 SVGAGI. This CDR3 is CASSRKWEDTQYF. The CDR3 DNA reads TGTGCCAGCAGTCGGAAGTGGGAAGATACGCAGTATTTT.

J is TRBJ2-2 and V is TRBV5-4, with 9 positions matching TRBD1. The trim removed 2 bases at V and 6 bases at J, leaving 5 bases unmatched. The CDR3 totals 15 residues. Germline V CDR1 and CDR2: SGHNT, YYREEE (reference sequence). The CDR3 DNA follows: TGTGCCAGCAGCTTCAATACAGGGGGCTCCGGGGAGCTGTTTTTT. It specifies CASSFNTGGSGELFF. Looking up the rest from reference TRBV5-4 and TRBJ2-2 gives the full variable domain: ETGVTQSPTHLIKTRGQQVTLRCSSQSGHNTVSWYQQALGQGPQFIFQYYREEENGRGNFPPRFSGLQFPNYSSELNVNALELDDSALYLCASSFNTGGSGELFFGEGSRLTVL.

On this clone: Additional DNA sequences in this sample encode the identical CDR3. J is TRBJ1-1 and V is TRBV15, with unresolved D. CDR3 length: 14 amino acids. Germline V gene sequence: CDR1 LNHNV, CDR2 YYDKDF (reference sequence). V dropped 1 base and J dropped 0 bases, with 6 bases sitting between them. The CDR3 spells CATSRGQMNTEAFF. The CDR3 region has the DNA TGTGCCACCAGCAGAGGGCAGATGAACACTGAAGCTTTCTTT.

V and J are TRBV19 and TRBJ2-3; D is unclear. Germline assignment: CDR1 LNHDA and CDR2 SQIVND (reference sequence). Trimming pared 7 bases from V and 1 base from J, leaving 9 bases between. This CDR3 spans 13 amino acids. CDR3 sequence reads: CASMVYGTDTQYF. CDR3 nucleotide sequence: TGTGCCAGTATGGTGTATGGCACAGATACGCAGTATTTT.

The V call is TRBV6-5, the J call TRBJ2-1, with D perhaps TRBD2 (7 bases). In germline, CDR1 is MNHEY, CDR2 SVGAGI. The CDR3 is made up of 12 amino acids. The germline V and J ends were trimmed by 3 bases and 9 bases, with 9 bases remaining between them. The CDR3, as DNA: TGTGCCAGCAGTTATAGGGGGGGTGAGCAGTTCTTC. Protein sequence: CASSYRGGEQFF.

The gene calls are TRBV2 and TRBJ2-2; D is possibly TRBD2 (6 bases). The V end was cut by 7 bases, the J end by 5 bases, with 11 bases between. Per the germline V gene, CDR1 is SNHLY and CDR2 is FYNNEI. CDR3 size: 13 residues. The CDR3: CASTAAGTGELFF. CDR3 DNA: TGTGCCAGCACTGCGGCGGGAACCGGGGAGCTGTTTTTT.

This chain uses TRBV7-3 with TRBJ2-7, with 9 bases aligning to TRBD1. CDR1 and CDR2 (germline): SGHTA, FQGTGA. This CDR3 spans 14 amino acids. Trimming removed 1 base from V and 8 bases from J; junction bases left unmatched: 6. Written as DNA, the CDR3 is TGTGCCAGCAGCTTAAAGGGACAGGGTTTCAAGCAGTACTTC. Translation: CASSLKGQGFKQYF.

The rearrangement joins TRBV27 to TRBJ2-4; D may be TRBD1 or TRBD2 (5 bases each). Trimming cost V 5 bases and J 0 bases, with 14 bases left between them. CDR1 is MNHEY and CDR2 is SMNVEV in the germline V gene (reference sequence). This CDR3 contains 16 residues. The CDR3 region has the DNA TGTGCCAGCAGTGGCCGAGAGGGGCTAGCCAAAAACATTCAGTACTTC. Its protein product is CASSGREGLAKNIQYF.

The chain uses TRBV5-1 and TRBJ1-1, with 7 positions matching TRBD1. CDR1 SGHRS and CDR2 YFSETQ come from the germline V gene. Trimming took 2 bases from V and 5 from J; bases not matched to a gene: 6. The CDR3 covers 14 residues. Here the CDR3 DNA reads TGCGCCAGCAGCTTCAATGCAGGGGGGACTGAAGCTTTCTTT. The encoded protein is CASSFNAGGTEAFF.

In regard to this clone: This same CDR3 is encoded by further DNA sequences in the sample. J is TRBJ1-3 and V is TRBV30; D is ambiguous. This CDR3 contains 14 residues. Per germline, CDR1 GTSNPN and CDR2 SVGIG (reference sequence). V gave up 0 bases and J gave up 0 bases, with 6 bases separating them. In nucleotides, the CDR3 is TGTGCCTGGAGTGTACAGCTCTCTGGAAACACCATATATTTT. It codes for CAWSVQLSGNTIYF.

The CDR3 sequence: CASSPQPGQGNDEQYF. The CDR3 DNA is TGTGCCAGCAGCCCCCAACCGGGACAGGGCAACGACGAGCAGTACTTC. This chain links TRBV7-2 with TRBJ2-7, with TRBD1 matching 9 bases. CDR3 length: 16 amino acids. Germline V lookup: CDR1 SGHTA, CDR2 FQGNSA. Trimming cost V 5 bases and J 5 bases; bases outside gene matches: 13.

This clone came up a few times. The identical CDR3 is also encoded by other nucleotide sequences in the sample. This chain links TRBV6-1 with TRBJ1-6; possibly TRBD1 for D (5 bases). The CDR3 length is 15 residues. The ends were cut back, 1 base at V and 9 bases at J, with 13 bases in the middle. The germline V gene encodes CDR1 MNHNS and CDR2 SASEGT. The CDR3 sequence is CASSEVQGVGSPLHF. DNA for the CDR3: TGTGCCAGCAGTGAAGTCCAGGGAGTTGGTTCACCCCTCCACTTT.

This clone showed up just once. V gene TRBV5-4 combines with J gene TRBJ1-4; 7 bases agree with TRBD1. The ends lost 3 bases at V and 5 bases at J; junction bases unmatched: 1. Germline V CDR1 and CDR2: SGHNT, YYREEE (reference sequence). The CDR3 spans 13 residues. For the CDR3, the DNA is TGTGCCAGCAGCTGGGACAGAAATGAAAAACTGTTTTTT. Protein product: CASSWDRNEKLFF.

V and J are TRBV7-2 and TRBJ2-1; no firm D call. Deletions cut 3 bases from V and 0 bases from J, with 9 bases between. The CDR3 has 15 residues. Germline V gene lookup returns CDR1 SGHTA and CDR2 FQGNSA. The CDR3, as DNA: TGTGCCAGCAGCTTCCCAGAGAGCTCCTACAATGAGCAGTTCTTC. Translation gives CASSFPESSYNEQFF.

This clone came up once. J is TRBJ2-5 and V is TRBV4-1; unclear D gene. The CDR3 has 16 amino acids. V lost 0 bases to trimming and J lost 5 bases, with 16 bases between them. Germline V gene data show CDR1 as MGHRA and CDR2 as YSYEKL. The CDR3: CASSQDPSRAWETQYF. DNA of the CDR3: TGCGCCAGCAGCCAAGACCCCTCTAGAGCTTGGGAGACCCAGTACTTC.

CDR3 nucleotide sequence: TGCAGCGTTGCTCTCCTAGCGGGATCTGTTGATACGCAGTATTTT. As protein: CSVALLAGSVDTQYF. The V gene is TRBV29-1, the J gene TRBJ2-3; 9 bases map to TRBD2. V gave up 4 bases and J gave up 6 bases; unmatched junction bases: 11. There are 15 residues in the CDR3. Germline CDR1 is SQVTM and CDR2 is ANQGSEA.

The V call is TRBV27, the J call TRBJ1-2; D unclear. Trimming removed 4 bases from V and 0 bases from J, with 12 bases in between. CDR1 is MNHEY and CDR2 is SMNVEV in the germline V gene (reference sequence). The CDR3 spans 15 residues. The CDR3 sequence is CASSSRAVPNYGYTF. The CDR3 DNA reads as TGTGCCAGCAGTTCCCGGGCGGTCCCTAACTATGGCTACACCTTC.

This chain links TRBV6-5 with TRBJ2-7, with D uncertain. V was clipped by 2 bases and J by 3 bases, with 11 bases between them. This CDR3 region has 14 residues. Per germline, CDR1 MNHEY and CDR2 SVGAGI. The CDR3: CASSYGKANYEQYF. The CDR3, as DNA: TGTGCCAGCAGTTACGGGAAGGCGAACTACGAGCAGTACTTC.

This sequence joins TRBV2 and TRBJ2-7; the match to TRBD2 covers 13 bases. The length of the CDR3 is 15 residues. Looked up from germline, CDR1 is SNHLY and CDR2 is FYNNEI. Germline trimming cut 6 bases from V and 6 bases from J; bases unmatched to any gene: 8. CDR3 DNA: TGTGCCAGCAGAAAACTAGCGGGGGGGCCCTCCGAGCAGTACTTC. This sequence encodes CASRKLAGGPSEQYF. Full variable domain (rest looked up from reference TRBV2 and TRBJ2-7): EPEVTQTPSHQVTQMGQEVILRCVPISNHLYFYWYRQILGQKVEFLVSFYNNEISEKSEIFDDQFSVERPDGSNFTLKIRSTKLEDSAMYFCASRKLAGGPSEQYFGPGTRLTVT.

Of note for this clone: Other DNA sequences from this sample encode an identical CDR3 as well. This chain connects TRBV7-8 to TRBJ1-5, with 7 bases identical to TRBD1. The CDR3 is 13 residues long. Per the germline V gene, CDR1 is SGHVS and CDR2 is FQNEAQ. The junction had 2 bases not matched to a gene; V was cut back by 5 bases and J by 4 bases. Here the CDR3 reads CASSRDSNQPQHF. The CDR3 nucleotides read TGTGCCAGCAGCCGGGACAGTAATCAGCCCCAGCATTTT.

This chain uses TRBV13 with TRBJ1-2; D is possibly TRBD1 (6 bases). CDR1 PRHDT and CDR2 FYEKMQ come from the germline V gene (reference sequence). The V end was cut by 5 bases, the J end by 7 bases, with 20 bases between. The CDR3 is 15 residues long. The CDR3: CASSHPGTRGGGYTF. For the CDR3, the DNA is TGTGCCAGCAGCCATCCAGGGACAAGGGGGGGTGGCTACACCTTC.